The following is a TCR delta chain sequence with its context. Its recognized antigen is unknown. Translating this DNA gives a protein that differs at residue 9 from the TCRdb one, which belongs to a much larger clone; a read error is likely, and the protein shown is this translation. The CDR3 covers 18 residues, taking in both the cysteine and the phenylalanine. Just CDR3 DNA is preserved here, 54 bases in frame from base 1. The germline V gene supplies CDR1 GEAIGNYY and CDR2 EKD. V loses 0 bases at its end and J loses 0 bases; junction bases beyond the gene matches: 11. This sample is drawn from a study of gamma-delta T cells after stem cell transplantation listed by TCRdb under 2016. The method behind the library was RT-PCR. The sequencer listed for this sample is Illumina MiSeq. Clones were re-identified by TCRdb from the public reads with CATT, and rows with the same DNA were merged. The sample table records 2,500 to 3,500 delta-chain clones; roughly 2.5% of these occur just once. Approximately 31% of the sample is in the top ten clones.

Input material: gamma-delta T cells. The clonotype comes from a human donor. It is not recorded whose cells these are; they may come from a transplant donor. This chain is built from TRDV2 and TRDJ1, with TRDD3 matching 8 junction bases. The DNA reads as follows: TGTGCCTGTGACACCGTTTCGACTGAGGGATACGACACCGATAAACTCATCTTT. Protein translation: CACDTVSTEGYDTDKLIF.